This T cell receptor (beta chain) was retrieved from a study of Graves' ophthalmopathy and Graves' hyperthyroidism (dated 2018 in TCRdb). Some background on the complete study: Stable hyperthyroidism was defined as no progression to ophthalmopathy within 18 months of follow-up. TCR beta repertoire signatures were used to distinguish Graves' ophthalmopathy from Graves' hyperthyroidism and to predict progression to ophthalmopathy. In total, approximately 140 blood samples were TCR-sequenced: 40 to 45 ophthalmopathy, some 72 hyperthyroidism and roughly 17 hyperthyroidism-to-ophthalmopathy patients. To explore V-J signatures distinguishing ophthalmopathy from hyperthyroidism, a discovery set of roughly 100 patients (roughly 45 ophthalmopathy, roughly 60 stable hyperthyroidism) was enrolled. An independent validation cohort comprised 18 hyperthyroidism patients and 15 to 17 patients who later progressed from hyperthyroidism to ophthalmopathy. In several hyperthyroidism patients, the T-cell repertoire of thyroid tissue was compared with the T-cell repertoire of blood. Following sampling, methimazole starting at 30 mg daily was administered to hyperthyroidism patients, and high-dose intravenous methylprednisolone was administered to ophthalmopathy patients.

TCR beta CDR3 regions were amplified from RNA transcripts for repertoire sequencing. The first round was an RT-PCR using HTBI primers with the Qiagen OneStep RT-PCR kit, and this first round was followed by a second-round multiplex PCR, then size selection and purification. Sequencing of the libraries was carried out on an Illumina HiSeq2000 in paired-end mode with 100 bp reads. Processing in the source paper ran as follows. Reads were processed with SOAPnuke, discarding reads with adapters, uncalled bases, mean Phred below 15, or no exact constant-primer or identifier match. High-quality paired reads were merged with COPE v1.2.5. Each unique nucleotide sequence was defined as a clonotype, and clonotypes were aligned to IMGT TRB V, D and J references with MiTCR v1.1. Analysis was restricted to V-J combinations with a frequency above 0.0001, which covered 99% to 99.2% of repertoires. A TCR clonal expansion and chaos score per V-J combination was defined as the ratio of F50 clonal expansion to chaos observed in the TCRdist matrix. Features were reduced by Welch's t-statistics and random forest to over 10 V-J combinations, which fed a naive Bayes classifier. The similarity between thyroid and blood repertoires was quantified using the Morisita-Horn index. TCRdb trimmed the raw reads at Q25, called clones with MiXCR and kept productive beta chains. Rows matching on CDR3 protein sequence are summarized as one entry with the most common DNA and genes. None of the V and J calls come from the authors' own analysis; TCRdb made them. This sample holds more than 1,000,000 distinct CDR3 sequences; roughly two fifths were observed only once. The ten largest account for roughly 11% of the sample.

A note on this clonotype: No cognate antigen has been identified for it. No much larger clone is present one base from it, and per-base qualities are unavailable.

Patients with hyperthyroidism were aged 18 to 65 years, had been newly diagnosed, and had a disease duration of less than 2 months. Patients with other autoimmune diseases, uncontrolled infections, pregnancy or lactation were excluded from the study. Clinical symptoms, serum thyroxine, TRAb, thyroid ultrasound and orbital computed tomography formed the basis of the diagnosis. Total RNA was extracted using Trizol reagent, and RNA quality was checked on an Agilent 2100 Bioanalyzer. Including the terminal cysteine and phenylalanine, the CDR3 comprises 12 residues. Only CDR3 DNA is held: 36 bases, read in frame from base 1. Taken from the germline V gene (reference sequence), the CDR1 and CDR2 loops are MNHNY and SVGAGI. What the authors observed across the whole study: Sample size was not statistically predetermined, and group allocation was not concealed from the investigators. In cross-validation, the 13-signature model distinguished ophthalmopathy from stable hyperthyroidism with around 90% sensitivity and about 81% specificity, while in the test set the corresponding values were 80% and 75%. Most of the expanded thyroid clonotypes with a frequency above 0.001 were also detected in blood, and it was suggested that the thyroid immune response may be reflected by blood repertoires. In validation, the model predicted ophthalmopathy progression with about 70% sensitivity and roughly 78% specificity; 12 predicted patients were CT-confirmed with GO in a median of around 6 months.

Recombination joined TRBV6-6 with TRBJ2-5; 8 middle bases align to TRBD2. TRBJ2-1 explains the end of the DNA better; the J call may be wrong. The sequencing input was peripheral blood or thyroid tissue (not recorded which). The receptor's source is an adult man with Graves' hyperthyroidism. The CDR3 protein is CASSPGGVLQFF. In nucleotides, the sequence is TGTGCCAGCAGTCCCGGGGGGGTGCTACAGTTCTTC.